These T cell receptor beta chains were read from a single sample in a study of cytomegalovirus exposure and HLA in healthy donors. The repertoire was sequenced with immunoSEQ multiplex PCR; TCRdb's copy has only in-frame clones and lacks some. The table shows 150,000 or so clones, with 80% to 85% occurring only once. The sequenced sample consisted of PBMCs. These TCRs come from a man aged 30 to 45 in good health and CMV-seropositive. The CDR3 runs from the conserved cysteine through the conserved F or W. D genes are given only for firm matches. Clone size is shown for a subset of rows, as once, few, many or a class of expanded clone.

j_call v_call d_call clone_size cdr3_nt cdr3_aa
TRBJ2-7 TRBV28 TRBD2 . TGTGCCAGCAGTTTCCCGGGGGGGACTAGCGGGGGCCCCTACGAGCAGTACTTC CASSFPGGTSGGPYEQYF
TRBJ2-7 TRBV28 . . TGTGCCAGCAGTTTAGTAACAGCTTCCTACGAGCAGTACTTC CASSLVTASYEQYF
TRBJ2-7 TRBV28 . . TGTGCCAGCAGCCTTACACGTTACGAGCAGTACTTC CASSLTRYEQYF
TRBJ1-6 TRBV15 . . TGTGCCACCAGCAGAGACTTAGGGGGAAATTCACCCCTCCACTTT CATSRDLGGNSPLHF
TRBJ2-4 TRBV6-5 TRBD1 . TGTGCCAGCAGTTCCAGACAGGGGGCGGTCGAAAACATTCAGTACTTC CASSSRQGAVENIQYF
TRBJ2-5 TRBV30 TRBD2 . TGTGCCTCCAACACGGGGGGGGCTGCACCCCAGTACTTC CASNTGGAAPQYF
TRBJ2-2 TRBV7-2 TRBD2 once TGTGCCAGCAGCTCACTAGCGGGAGGGCCTTTCACCGGGGAGCTGTTTTTT CASSSLAGGPFTGELFF
TRBJ2-3 TRBV7-2 . . TGTGCCAGCAGCTTAGCGCTACAGGGCACAGATACGCAGTATTTT CASSLALQGTDTQYF
TRBJ2-3 TRBV5-6 . . TGTGCCAGCAGCTTGCCCGGGGATAGCACAGATACGCAGTATTTT CASSLPGDSTDTQYF
TRBJ2-7 TRBV5-6 . . TGTGCCAGCAGCTTGGCCGTCCTCGGTGTCTGGGAGCAGTACTTC CASSLAVLGVWEQYF
TRBJ1-2 TRBV6-5 . once TGTGCCAGCAGTTTAGAAATCCGGGGTTTCTATGGCTACACCTTC CASSLEIRGFYGYTF
TRBJ2-1 TRBV13 TRBD2 . TGTGCCAGCAGCTTACGACTAGCGGGGCTCTACAATGAGCAGTTCTTC CASSLRLAGLYNEQFF
TRBJ2-7 TRBV6-5 TRBD1 . TGTGCCAGCAGTTACTTGGGGACAGGCTCCTACGAGCAGTACTTC CASSYLGTGSYEQYF
TRBJ2-5 TRBV6-5 . . TGTGCCAGCAGGGGGAGCCATCAAGAGACCCAGTACTTC CASRGSHQETQYF
TRBJ2-3 TRBV28 . . TGTGCCAGCAGCGCTCGGGGAGCGGATACGCAGTATTTT CASSARGADTQYF
TRBJ2-5 TRBV7-2 . . TGTGCCAGCAGCTTAGGAGTGGCGGTGGTAGGGACCCAGTACTTC CASSLGVAVVGTQYF
TRBJ1-5 TRBV7-9 TRBD1 . TGTGCCAGCAGCTTAGGGGGACAGGAGAAGCCTAGCAATCAGCCCCAGCATTTT CASSLGGQEKPSNQPQHF
TRBJ2-1 TRBV27 . . TGTGCCAGCAGATCGGGACTTGGTGGGGAGCAGTTCTTC CASRSGLGGEQFF
TRBJ1-2 TRBV7-2 . once TGTGCCAGCAGCTTACCGGGGAACTATGGCTACACCTTC CASSLPGNYGYTF
TRBJ2-5 TRBV7-8 . . TGTGCCAGCAGCGCCGGACAGATCGAGTACTTC CASSAGQIEYF
TRBJ1-1 TRBV28 TRBD1 . TGTGCCAGCAGGTCCGGGACAGCAAACACTGAAGCTTTCTTT CASRSGTANTEAFF
TRBJ1-5 TRBV21-1 . . TGTGCCAGCAGCAAAGGTGCAGGGTACGATCAGCCCCAGCATTTT CASSKGAGYDQPQHF
TRBJ2-1 TRBV25-1 . . TGTGCCAGCAACGGTCTTTCGTATGAGCAGTTCTTC CASNGLSYEQFF